This T cell receptor beta chain comes out of a study of T-cell memory formation after mild COVID-19. The study's findings and limits: Among clones contracting day 15 to 85, CD4/CD8 was balanced, whereas later expanders leaned CD4+.

V was pared by 0 bases and J by 5 bases, with 9 bases of the junction left unmatched. The CDR3 consists of 16 residues. Germline CDR1 MNHEY, CDR2 SVGAGI. Turning to this clonotype: Its antigen is not identified.

TCRdb analysed the 5' RACE reads with MiXCR anew, one entry per CDR3 protein. The sample lists approximately 60,000 distinct CDR3 sequences, 8% to 9.5% occurring once. The genes are TRBV6-5 and TRBJ2-5; 7 bases map to TRBD2. Sequenced material: PBMCs or a T cell subset sorted from them (not recorded which). The receptor comes from a man between 18 and 29 years old who had mild COVID-19 (a few samples of this study predate the infection). Cell type and time point are not known. The CDR3 nucleotides read TGTGCCAGCAGTTACTCTACGGGGGGTACAGGCGAGACCCAGTACTTC. Translated: CASSYSTGGTGETQYF.